These 12 T cell receptor beta chains share one sample of origin, sequenced in a study of response to subunit inactivated influenza vaccine. TCRdb re-analysed the RT-PCR reads in MiXCR, keeping a single row per CDR3 protein. The sample consists of about 170,000 distinct CDR3 sequences, approximately 12% of them appearing once. A further study also used this sample, focusing on T cells expressing NK-cell markers. As that study records: 5'RACE template switching built TCR beta cDNA with unique molecular identifiers.

The starting material was CD8+ T cells sorted from PBMCs, obtained 11 to 12 days after vaccination. These receptors originate from a man aged 50-60 years who received an inactivated influenza vaccine.

This chain links TRBV7-9 with TRBJ2-7; D remains ambiguous. Germline V lookup: CDR1 SEHNR, CDR2 FQNEAQ (reference sequence). The CDR3 sequence is 12 residues long. Trimming left V 6 bases short and J 5 bases short, with 11 bases between. The chain's CDR3 is CASSPQDHEQYF. Here the CDR3 DNA reads TGTGCCAGCAGTCCCCAGGACCACGAGCAGTACTTC.

The rearrangement links TRBV20-1 to TRBJ2-1; the D gene could be TRBD1 or TRBD2 (5 bases each). The V and J ends lost 5 bases and 8 bases respectively, with 16 bases between them. CDR1 and CDR2 (germline): DFQATT, SNEGSKA (reference sequence). This CDR3 comprises 13 residues. The CDR3 DNA is TGCAGTGCTGCCGGGACCCGGTTGGATGAGCAGTTCTTC. Its translation: CSAAGTRLDEQFF.

In this sample, this clonotype turned up a few times. V and J are TRBV29-1 and TRBJ2-1, with 7 bases matching TRBD2. V trimming: 0 bases; J trimming: 2 bases; junction bases outside the gene matches: 10. In germline, CDR1 is SQVTM, CDR2 ANQGSEA. The CDR3 spans 17 residues. The CDR3 is CSVEEGGRLAAYNEQFF. In DNA form, the CDR3 reads TGCAGCGTTGAAGAGGGTGGCAGGCTAGCGGCCTACAATGAGCAGTTCTTC.

The chain combines TRBV20-1 with TRBJ1-2; the D is unclear. The CDR3 covers 12 residues. Trimming removed 0 bases at V and 3 bases at J, with 5 bases between. CDR1 and CDR2 from the germline V gene are DFQATT and SNEGSKA (reference sequence). CDR3 bases: TGCAGTGCTAGAGATGGGGACTATGGCTACACCTTC. It codes for CSARDGDYGYTF.

The V gene is TRBV11-2, the J gene TRBJ1-6; TRBD1 matches at 7 bases. V lost 7 bases, J lost 9 bases, and 9 bases stayed unmatched. The CDR3 has 14 amino acids. Germline V lookup: CDR1 SGHAT, CDR2 FQNNGV. The CDR3 DNA reads as TGTGCCAGCACTCCGCGACAGGGAAGTTCACCCCTCCACTTT. It encodes CASTPRQGSSPLHF.

This clonotype was seen ten or more times. This chain links TRBV13 with TRBJ1-2, with TRBD1 matching 9 bases. There are 13 residues in the CDR3. Trimming cost V 4 bases and J 7 bases; bases outside gene matches: 4. In germline, CDR1 is PRHDT, CDR2 FYEKMQ (reference sequence). The CDR3 nucleotides are TGTGCCAGCAGCTACGGACAGGGGAGTGGCTACACCTTC. Translated, it gives CASSYGQGSGYTF.

The chain links TRBV29-1 to TRBJ2-7, with 10 bases matching TRBD1. The germline gives CDR1 SQVTM, CDR2 ANQGSEA. Trimming cost V 3 bases and J 5 bases; bases outside gene matches: 7. The CDR3 runs 14 residues. The CDR3 reads CSVEGQGKMDEQYF. In DNA, the CDR3 is TGCAGCGTTGAGGGACAGGGGAAAATGGACGAGCAGTACTTC.

This chain links TRBV6-1 with TRBJ2-7, with D perhaps matching TRBD1 (6 bases). V shed 6 bases and J shed 4 bases, with 13 bases lying between them. The V gene's germline CDR1 is MNHNS and CDR2 SASEGT. The CDR3 length is 13 residues. In DNA, the CDR3 is TGTGCCAGCAGACAGGGTCCCCCTTACGAGCAGTACTTC. Amino acids: CASRQGPPYEQYF.

The chain uses TRBV6-5 and TRBJ1-6; D call uncertain. Trimming stripped 2 bases from V and 5 bases from J, with 7 bases between. The CDR3 runs to 14 residues. The germline V gene encodes CDR1 MNHEY and CDR2 SVGAGI. The CDR3 here is CASSYAEDNSPLHF. The CDR3, as DNA: TGTGCCAGCAGTTACGCGGAGGATAATTCACCCCTCCACTTT.

CDR3 coding DNA: TGTGCCAGCAGCCAAGTTTCTTGGACTAGGGGTTCCGAGCAGTACTTC. Translating gives CASSQVSWTRGSEQYF. The chain couples TRBV7-2 to TRBJ2-7, with TRBD2 matching 7 bases. The length of the CDR3 is 16 residues. CDR1 is SGHTA and CDR2 is FQGNSA in the germline V gene. Trimming cost V 5 bases and J 6 bases; bases outside gene matches: 16.

This clonotype was found many times. The genes are TRBV20-1 and TRBJ2-3; a possible D gene is TRBD2 (6 bases). The V end was cut by 2 bases, the J end by 1 base, with 16 bases between. The V gene's germline CDR1 is DFQATT and CDR2 SNEGSKA (reference sequence). This CDR3 comprises 16 residues. DNA of the CDR3: TGCAGTGCTAGATCTTTAACGGGAGCAGGCACAGATACGCAGTATTTT. Protein sequence: CSARSLTGAGTDTQYF.

This clonotype was picked up many times. The chain has TRBV12-3 or TRBV12-4 and TRBJ2-7, with a weak D call TRBD2 (7 bases). The CDR3 loop spans 15 amino acids. The V end lost 2 bases, the J end lost 5 bases, and 16 bases lay between the germline ends. The CDR3 protein is CASSLRGGSMNEQYF. CDR3 nucleotides: TGTGCCAGCAGTTTAAGGGGGGGGAGTATGAACGAGCAGTACTTC.